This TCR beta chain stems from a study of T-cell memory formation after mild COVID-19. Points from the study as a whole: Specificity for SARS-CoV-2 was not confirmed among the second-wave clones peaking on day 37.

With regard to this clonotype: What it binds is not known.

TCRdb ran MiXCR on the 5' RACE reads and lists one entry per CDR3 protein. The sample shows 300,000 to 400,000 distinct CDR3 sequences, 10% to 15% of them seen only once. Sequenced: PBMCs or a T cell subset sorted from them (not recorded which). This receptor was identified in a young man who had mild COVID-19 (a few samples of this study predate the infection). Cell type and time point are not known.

CDR3 residues: CASSQAGKNTEAFF. Here the CDR3 DNA reads TGCGCCAGCAGCCAAGCCGGGAAGAACACTGAAGCTTTCTTT. This chain links TRBV4-3 with TRBJ1-1; D unresolved. Per germline, CDR1 LGHNA and CDR2 YSLEER. CDR3 length: 14 amino acids. V lost 1 base and J lost 1, with 7 bases in between.